The present TCR beta chain was sequenced within a study of early T cells in non-severe SARS-CoV-2 infection. Germline V gene data show CDR1 as SNHLY and CDR2 as FYNNEI. Trimming removed 4 bases from V and 5 bases from J, with 9 bases in between. The CDR3 loop spans 13 amino acids. There are a few counts of this clonotype. TCRdb recomputed calls from the 5' RACE reads with MiXCR, one row per CDR3 protein. The top ten clones hold roughly 3.2% of a sample with approximately 67,000 distinct CDR3 sequences, 8% to 9.5% of them seen once. The sequencing sample was made of whole blood. This sequence originates from an adult who was a healthcare worker with PCR-confirmed SARS-CoV-2 infection or an uninfected control (not recorded which). The chain couples TRBV2 to TRBJ2-1; no reliable D call. The CDR3 DNA follows: TGTGCCAGCAGTGGGAGTAGGGACAATGAGCAGTTCTTC. This codes for CASSGSRDNEQFF.